Each of the 20 T cell receptor beta chains below was sequenced from the same sample in a study of T cell repertoires in cytomegalovirus infection. Their antigen targets remain unknown. MiXCR was run by TCRdb on the reads, yielding one entry per CDR3 protein. The repertoire holds some 560,000 distinct CDR3 sequences, with around two fifths as singletons. The starting material was cultured PBMCs, obtained from culture after CMV antigen stimulation. The receptor set was obtained from a human donor in good health (CMV status not recorded). Some clones in this sample may be carry-over from other donors' samples.

V usage is TRBV7-2 and J usage is TRBJ2-3; no firm D call. This CDR3 has 11 residues. Germline CDR1 reads SGHTA; CDR2 reads FQGNSA. Trimming shortened V by 5 bases and J by 6 bases, and 6 bases separated the two germline ends. The CDR3 sequence is CASSNYDTQYF. The CDR3, as DNA: TGTGCCAGCAGCAATTACGATACGCAGTATTTT.

This clonotype was seen ten or more times. The V gene is TRBV7-8, the J gene TRBJ2-7; the D is unclear. This CDR3 spans 14 amino acids. In germline, CDR1 is SGHVS, CDR2 FQNEAQ. The V gene lost 4 bases and the J gene lost 0 bases, with 10 bases spanning the gap. The CDR3 reads CASSSTQISYEQYF. CDR3 sequence (DNA): TGTGCCAGCAGCTCCACTCAGATCTCCTACGAGCAGTACTTC.

This rearrangement joins TRBV12-3 or TRBV12-4 to TRBJ2-2, with D uncertain. V was clipped by 3 bases and J by 9 bases, with 14 bases between them. The CDR3 length is 14 residues. The CDR3 region is CASSFGPLERELFF. The CDR3 DNA reads as TGTGCCAGCAGTTTCGGTCCCCTCGAGAGGGAGCTGTTTTTT.

This chain uses TRBV6-5 with TRBJ2-1, with 10 nucleotides matching TRBD2. This CDR3 spans 16 amino acids. V was clipped by 0 bases and J by 8 bases; unmatched bases: 7. Germline V CDR1 and CDR2: MNHEY, SVGAGI. The CDR3 protein is CASSYSSGGAADEQFF. CDR3 nucleotide sequence: TGTGCCAGCAGTTACTCCAGCGGGGGGGCCGCCGATGAGCAGTTCTTC.

As concerns this clonotype: A read error is likely, as this CDR3 ends without the conserved phenylalanine or tryptophan. This chain joins TRBV5-6 and TRBJ1-6; 11 nucleotides agree with TRBD1. V lost 3 bases, J lost 9 bases, and 5 bases stayed unmatched. The CDR3 covers 15 residues. Per germline, CDR1 SGHDT and CDR2 YYEEEE. The CDR3 DNA is TGTGCCAGCAGCTCGAGGACAGGGGGCAGTTCACCCCTCCACCTT. It yields the protein CASSSRTGGSSPLHL.

This sequence joins TRBV5-3 and TRBJ1-2; perhaps TRBD1 as D (5 bases). TRBV5-3 is known as an ORF, though its function is uncertain. Trimming stripped 8 bases from V and 0 bases from J, with 17 bases between. The CDR3 has 15 amino acids. In DNA form, the CDR3 reads TGTGCCAGCAACCGAGGGGCCAGCACTAACTATGGCTACACCTTC. It is translated as CASNRGASTNYGYTF.

This clonotype appeared a single time. This chain connects TRBV28 to TRBJ2-1; D is unresolved. This CDR3 is built from 19 residues. The V end lost 3 bases, the J end lost 2 bases, and 23 bases lay between the germline ends. Germline V gene sequence: CDR1 MDHEN, CDR2 SYDVKM. Here the CDR3 reads CASSFLRVTSIRAYNEQFF. The CDR3 nucleotides read TGTGCCAGCAGTTTTCTACGGGTGACATCTATTCGCGCCTACAATGAGCAGTTCTTC.

The chain employs TRBV12-5 and TRBJ2-3; unclear D gene. Per germline, CDR1 LGHNT and CDR2 FRNRAP. The CDR3 consists of 16 residues. The V gene lost 6 bases and the J gene lost 7 bases, with 23 bases spanning the gap. The CDR3, as DNA: TGTGCTAGTGGCCCCCTACCGCTGACCGAGGTGAATACGCAGTATTTT. This encodes CASGPLPLTEVNTQYF.

This chain links TRBV5-1 with TRBJ2-3; D may be TRBD1 (6 bases). V shed 4 bases and J shed 3 bases, with 21 bases lying between them. This CDR3 has 17 residues. The germline V gene encodes CDR1 SGHRS and CDR2 YFSETQ. The CDR3 DNA is TGCGCCAGCAGCAACCGACACACAGGGATTGGAACAGATACGCAGTATTTT. The encoded protein is CASSNRHTGIGTDTQYF.

The chain employs TRBV10-3 and TRBJ2-1; D is undetermined. CDR1 and CDR2 (germline): ENHRY, SYGVKD. This CDR3 contains 13 residues. V shed 5 bases and J shed 8 bases, with 13 bases lying between them. This CDR3 is CAISPVPGDEQFF. The CDR3 nucleotides are TGTGCCATCAGTCCTGTTCCCGGCGATGAGCAGTTCTTC.

This clonotype was counted at least ten times. The chain has TRBV7-2 and TRBJ1-1; 7 bases agree with TRBD1. V dropped 1 base and J dropped 0; count of bases not matched to a gene: 8. Germline V gives CDR1 SGHTA, CDR2 FQGNSA. The CDR3 covers 17 residues. CDR3 residues: CASSLVPGQLMNTEAFF. The DNA for the CDR3 is TGTGCCAGCAGCTTAGTGCCGGGACAGCTAATGAACACTGAAGCTTTCTTT.

V and J are TRBV7-6 and TRBJ2-7; D is unresolved. The CDR3 has 13 amino acids. Germline lookup yields CDR1 SGHVS and CDR2 FNYEAQ. Trimming removed 0 bases at V and 5 bases at J, with 8 bases between. The CDR3 spells CASSLALGHEQYF. For the CDR3, the DNA is TGTGCCAGCAGCTTAGCTCTGGGTCACGAGCAGTACTTC.

This clonotype was seen a handful of times. This chain uses TRBV7-2 with TRBJ2-7, with 10 bases fitting TRBD2. The CDR3 runs 15 residues. V lost 1 base, J lost 6 bases, and 6 bases stayed unmatched. CDR1 is SGHTA, CDR2 FQGNSA, per germline. CDR3 amino acids: CASSLGIAGGSEQYF. CDR3 bases: TGTGCCAGCAGCTTAGGTATAGCGGGAGGAAGCGAGCAGTACTTC.

The CDR3, as DNA: TGTGCCAGCAGCTACAGGGACGGGGATACGCAGTATTTT. Translation gives CASSYRDGDTQYF. The rearrangement links TRBV7-9 to TRBJ2-3; TRBD1 might be the D (6 bases). The CDR3 sequence is 13 residues long. The germline gives CDR1 SEHNR, CDR2 FQNEAQ (reference sequence). The V gene lost 4 bases and the J gene lost 6 bases, with 11 bases spanning the gap.

This clonotype was observed a handful of times. This chain links TRBV7-6 with TRBJ1-4; 7 bases are a match to TRBD1. Germline V lookup: CDR1 SGHVS, CDR2 FNYEAQ. V dropped 5 bases and J dropped 6; count of bases not matched to a gene: 9. The CDR3 spans 15 residues. CDR3 region: CASSTRQGGDEKLFF. CDR3 sequence (DNA): TGTGCCAGCAGCACTCGACAGGGTGGCGATGAAAAACTGTTTTTT. Drawing the rest from reference TRBV7-6 and TRBJ1-4, the complete variable domain is GAGVSQSPRYKVTKRGQDVALRCDPISGHVSLYWYRQALGQGPEFLTYFNYEAQQDKSGLPNDRFSAERPEGSISTLTIQRTEQRDSAMYRCASSTRQGGDEKLFFGSGTQLSVL.

This clonotype was observed a handful of times. The chain combines TRBV20-1 with TRBJ2-7, with D possibly being TRBD1 (6 bases). V lost 6 bases and J lost 3, with 15 bases in between. The CDR3 runs to 13 residues. CDR1 and CDR2 from the germline V gene are DFQATT and SNEGSKA (reference sequence). The CDR3 region has the DNA TGCAGTGCCACAGACAGGAGAGGCTACGAGCAGTACTTC. Protein: CSATDRRGYEQYF.

This chain links TRBV6-1 with TRBJ2-7, with a possible D match to TRBD1 (6 bases). CDR3 size: 15 residues. Per germline, CDR1 MNHNS and CDR2 SASEGT. V lost 4 bases and J lost 4, with 17 bases in between. This chain's CDR3 is CASSGGHSWGYEQYF. CDR3 nucleotides: TGTGCCAGCAGTGGGGGACATTCATGGGGTTACGAGCAGTACTTC.

The genes are TRBV25-1 and TRBJ1-2; no firm D call. The germline V and J ends were trimmed by 4 bases and 4 bases, with 13 bases remaining between them. CDR3 length: 14 amino acids. Germline V gene data show CDR1 as MGHDK and CDR2 as SYGVNS. CDR3 coding DNA: TGTGCCAGCAGTGCTTCTCTCGCGGGCTATGGCTACACCTTC. The encoded protein is CASSASLAGYGYTF.

This sequence joins TRBV7-8 and TRBJ2-5; a weak D match, TRBD1 (5 bases). The V and J ends lost 5 bases and 5 bases respectively, with 18 bases between them. The CDR3 loop spans 15 amino acids. Germline loops: CDR1 SGHVS, CDR2 FQNEAQ. The CDR3 reads CASSENRVSGETQYF. The CDR3 DNA is TGTGCCAGCAGCGAAAACCGGGTGTCAGGGGAGACCCAGTACTTC.

This clonotype has only a few counts. This CDR3 reads CASSATGLGTGLNSPLHF. The CDR3 nucleotides read TGTGCCAGCAGCGCAACCGGACTCGGGACAGGGCTAAATTCACCCCTCCACTTT. The chain has TRBV11-2 and TRBJ1-6; 9 nucleotides line up with TRBD1. V dropped 5 bases and J dropped 7; count of bases not matched to a gene: 15. Germline lookup yields CDR1 SGHAT and CDR2 FQNNGV. The CDR3 totals 18 residues.